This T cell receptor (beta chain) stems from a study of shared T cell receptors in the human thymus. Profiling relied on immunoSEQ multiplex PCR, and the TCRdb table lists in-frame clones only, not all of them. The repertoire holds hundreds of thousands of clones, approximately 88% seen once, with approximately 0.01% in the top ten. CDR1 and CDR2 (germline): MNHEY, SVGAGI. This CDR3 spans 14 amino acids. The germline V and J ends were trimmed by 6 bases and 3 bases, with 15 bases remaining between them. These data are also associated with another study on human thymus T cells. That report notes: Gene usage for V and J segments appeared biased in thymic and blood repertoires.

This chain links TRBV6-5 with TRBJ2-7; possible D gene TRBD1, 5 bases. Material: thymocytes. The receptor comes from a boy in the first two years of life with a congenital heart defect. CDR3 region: CASRGLGLLYEQYF. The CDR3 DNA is TGTGCCAGCAGGGGGCTCGGGCTTCTCTACGAGCAGTACTTC.